The clone carrying this T cell receptor beta chain was seen a single time. Its target is unknown. This entry comes from a study of CD8 T cells in Susac syndrome. Findings and limits, study-wide: By the study's own acknowledgment, its TCR sequencing and HLA analysis included relatively few individuals.

Random-hexamer reverse transcription was applied to about 0.5 to 1 ug RNA. It was immunoSEQ multiplex PCR that amplified TCR beta CDR3 across 54 Vbeta and 13 Jbeta. TCRdb re-analysed the immunoSEQ multiplex PCR reads in MiXCR, keeping a single row per CDR3 protein. The sample has some 450,000 distinct CDR3 sequences, more than 80% seen once. Sequencing of TCR beta was performed on blood CD8+ and CD4+ T cells. Negative isolation was applied to CD8+ and CD4+ T cells, and FACS enrichment was applied to TEMRA cells. After removal of 7 bases from V and 0 bases from J, the junction contained 5 bases not matched to a gene. Per germline, CDR1 MGHDK and CDR2 SYGVNS. The CDR3 length is 15 residues.

Sequencing was done on a sample of CD8+ T cells from PBMCs. This TCR was sampled from a human donor with multiple sclerosis. The chain employs TRBV25-1 and TRBJ2-7; TRBD2 matches at 11 bases. CDR3 protein: CASTPGTSGSYEQYF. Written as DNA, the CDR3 is TGTGCCAGCACCCCCGGGACTAGCGGCTCCTACGAGCAGTACTTC.